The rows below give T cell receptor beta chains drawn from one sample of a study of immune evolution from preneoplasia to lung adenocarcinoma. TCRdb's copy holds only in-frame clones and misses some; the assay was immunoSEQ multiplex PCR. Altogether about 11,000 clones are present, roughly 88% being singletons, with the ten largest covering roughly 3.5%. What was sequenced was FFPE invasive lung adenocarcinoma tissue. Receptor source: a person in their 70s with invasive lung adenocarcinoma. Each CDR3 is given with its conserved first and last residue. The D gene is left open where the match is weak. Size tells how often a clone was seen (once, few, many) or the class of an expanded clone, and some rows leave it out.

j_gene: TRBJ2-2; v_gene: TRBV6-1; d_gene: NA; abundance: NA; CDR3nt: TGTGCCAGCAGTGACGAGTTCGTGTTTTTT; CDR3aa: CASSDEFVFF
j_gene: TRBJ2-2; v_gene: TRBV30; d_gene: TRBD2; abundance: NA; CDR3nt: TGTGCCTGGAGTGGCGCGGGAGGGATTGTCGGGGAGCTGTTTTTT; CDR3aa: CAWSGAGGIVGELFF
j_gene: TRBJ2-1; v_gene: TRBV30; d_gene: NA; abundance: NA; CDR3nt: TGTGCCTGGAGTCCAGGGTTCCGTGAGCAGTTCTTC; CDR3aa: CAWSPGFREQFF
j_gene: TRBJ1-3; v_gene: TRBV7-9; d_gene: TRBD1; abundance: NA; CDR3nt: TGTGCCAGCAGGGGACAGGGAAACACCATATATTTT; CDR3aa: CASRGQGNTIYF
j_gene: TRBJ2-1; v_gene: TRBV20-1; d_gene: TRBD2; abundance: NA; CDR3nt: TGCAGTGCAGGGGCTAGCGGGGAGCAGTTCTTC; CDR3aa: CSAGASGEQFF
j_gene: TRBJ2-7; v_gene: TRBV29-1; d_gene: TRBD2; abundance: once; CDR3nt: TGCAGCGTAGGGCTAGCGGGAGACGAGCAGTACTTC; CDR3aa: CSVGLAGDEQYF
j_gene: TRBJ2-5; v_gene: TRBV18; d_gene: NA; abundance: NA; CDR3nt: TGTGCCAGCTCACCACCTCCATCAAAGGGAGCGCGAGAGACCCAGTACTTC; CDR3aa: CASSPPPSKGARETQYF
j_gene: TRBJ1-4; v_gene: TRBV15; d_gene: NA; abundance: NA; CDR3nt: TGTGCCACCAGCAGAACCGGGGGTCCGGGGGAAAAACTGTTTTTT; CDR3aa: CATSRTGGPGEKLFF
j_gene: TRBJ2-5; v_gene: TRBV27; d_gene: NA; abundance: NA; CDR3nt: TGTGCCAGCAGTTGGGGAGGGGGAGAGACCCAGTACTTC; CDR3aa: CASSWGGGETQYF
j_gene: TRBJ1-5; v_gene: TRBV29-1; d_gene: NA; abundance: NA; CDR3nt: TGCAGCGTAACAAGCGGGGCGTATGGTCAGCCCCAGCATTTT; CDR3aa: CSVTSGAYGQPQHF
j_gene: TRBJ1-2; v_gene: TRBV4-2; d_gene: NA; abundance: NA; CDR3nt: TGTGCCAGCAGCCAAGAAACAGGGAGCAGCTACACCTTC; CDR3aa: CASSQETGSSYTF
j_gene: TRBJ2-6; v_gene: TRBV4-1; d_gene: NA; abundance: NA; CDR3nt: TGCGCCAGCAGCCAAGCGGGTGATGGGGCCAACGTCCTGACTTTC; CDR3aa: CASSQAGDGANVLTF
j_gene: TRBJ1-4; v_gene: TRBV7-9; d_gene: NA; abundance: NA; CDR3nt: TGTGCCAGCAGCTTAACAGGGTGGCGGGTTGGAAGTGAAAAACTGTTTTTT; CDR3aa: CASSLTGWRVGSEKLFF
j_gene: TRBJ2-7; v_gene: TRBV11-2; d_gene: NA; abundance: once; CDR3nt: TGTGCCAGCAGGTCACAGGGTCTCGAGCAGTACTTC; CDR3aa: CASRSQGLEQYF
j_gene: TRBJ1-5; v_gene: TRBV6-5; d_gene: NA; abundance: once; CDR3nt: TGTGCCAGCAGTTACTCGATAAGCCAGCCCCAGCATTTT; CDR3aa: CASSYSISQPQHF
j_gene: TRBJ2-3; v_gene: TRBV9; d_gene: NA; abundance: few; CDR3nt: TGTGCCAGCAGCCCAGCTACAGATACGCAGTATTTT; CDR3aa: CASSPATDTQYF
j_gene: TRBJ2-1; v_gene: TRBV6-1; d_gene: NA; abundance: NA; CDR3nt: TGTGCCAGCAGACAATCCTACAATGAGCAGTTCTTC; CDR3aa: CASRQSYNEQFF
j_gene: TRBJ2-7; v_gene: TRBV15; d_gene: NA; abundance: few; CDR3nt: TGTGCCACCAGCAGCGAATTAGACTACGAGCAGTACTTC; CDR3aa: CATSSELDYEQYF
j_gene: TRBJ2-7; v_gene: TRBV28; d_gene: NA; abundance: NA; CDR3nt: TGTGCCAGCAGCGGGATCCTCTACGAGCAGTACTTC; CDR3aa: CASSGILYEQYF
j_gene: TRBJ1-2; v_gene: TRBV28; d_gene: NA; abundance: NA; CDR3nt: TGTGCCAGTAACCAGAATGGCTACACCTTC; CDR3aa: CASNQNGYTF
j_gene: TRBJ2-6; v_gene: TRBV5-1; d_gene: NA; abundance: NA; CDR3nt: TGCGCCAGCAGCGCCGGGGGGGCCAACGTCCTGACTTTC; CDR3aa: CASSAGGANVLTF
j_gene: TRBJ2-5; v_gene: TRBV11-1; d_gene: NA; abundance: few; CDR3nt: TGTGCCAGCAGCTTAGGGTCGGGAGAGACCCAGTACTTC; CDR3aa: CASSLGSGETQYF
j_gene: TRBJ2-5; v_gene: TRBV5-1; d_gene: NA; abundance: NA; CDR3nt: TGCGCCAGCAGCTCCTCTGGGACCCAGTACTTC; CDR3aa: CASSSSGTQYF
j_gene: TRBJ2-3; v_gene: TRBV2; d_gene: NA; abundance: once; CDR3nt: TGTGCCAGCGCAGGGGGGACAGATACGCAGTATTTT; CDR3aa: CASAGGTDTQYF
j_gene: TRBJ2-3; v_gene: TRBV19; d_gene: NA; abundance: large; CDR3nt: TGTGCCAGTAGTATAAGCAGGGGAGATACGCAGTATTTT; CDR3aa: CASSISRGDTQYF
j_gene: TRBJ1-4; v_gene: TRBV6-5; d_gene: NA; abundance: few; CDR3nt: TGTGCCAGCAGTAGAATGGTGGGGGTCCAGGAAAAACTGTTTTTT; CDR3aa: CASSRMVGVQEKLFF
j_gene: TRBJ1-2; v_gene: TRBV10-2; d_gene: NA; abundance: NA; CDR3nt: TGCGCCAGCAGCGTCGGGGGGGATGGCTACACCTTC; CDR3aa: CASSVGGDGYTF
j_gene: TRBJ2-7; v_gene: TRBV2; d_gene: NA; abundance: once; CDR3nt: TGTGCCAGCCGTGTCCTTGGGGAGCAGTACTTC; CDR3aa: CASRVLGEQYF
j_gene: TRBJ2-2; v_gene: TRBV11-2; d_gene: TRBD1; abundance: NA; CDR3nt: TGTGCCAGCAGCTTAGGGACAGGCGTTACCGGGGAGCTGTTTTTT; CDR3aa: CASSLGTGVTGELFF
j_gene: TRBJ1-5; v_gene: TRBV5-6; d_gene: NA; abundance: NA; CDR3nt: TGTGCCAGCAGCTCAACCGGGGGGGCTAGCAATCAGCCCCAGCATTTT; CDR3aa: CASSSTGGASNQPQHF
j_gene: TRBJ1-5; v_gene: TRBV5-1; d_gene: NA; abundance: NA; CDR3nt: TGCGCCAGCAGCTTGGGGGAATCGCAGCCCCAGCATTTT; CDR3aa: CASSLGESQPQHF
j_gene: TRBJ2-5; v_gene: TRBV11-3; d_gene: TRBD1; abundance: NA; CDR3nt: TGTGCCAGCAGCATCGGACAGGCACCTCAAGAGACCCAGTACTTC; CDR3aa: CASSIGQAPQETQYF
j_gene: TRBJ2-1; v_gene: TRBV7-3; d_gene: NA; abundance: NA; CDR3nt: TGTGCCAGCAGCCCGACGGCCGGACCCTCCTACAATGAGCAGTTCTTC; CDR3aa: CASSPTAGPSYNEQFF
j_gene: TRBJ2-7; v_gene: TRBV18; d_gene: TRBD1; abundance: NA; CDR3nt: TGTGCCAGCTCACCAGCCCGACAGGGGACCTACGAGCAGTACTTC; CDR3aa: CASSPARQGTYEQYF
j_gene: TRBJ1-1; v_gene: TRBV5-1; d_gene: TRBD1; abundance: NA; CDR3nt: TGCGCCAGCAGCTTTCCGACAGGGAAGGAAACTGAAGCTTTCTTT; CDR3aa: CASSFPTGKETEAFF
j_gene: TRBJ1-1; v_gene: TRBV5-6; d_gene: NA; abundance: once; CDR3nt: TGTGCCAGCAGCTTACAGGGTATATCTTTCTTT; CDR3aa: CASSLQGISFF
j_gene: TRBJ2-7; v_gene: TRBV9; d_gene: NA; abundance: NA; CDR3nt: TGTGCCAGCAGCCAGGGGCCATGGGACGAGCAGTACTTC; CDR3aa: CASSQGPWDEQYF
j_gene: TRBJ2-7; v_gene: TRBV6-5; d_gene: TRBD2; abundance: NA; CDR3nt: TGTGCCAGCAGTTTCACCGGGACTAGCGGGTACGAGCAGTACTTC; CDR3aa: CASSFTGTSGYEQYF
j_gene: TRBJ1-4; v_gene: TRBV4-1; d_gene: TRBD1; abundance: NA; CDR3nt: TGCGCCAGCAGCCAAGAATGGTGGACAGGGATCAGGGAAAAACTGTTTTTT; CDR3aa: CASSQEWWTGIREKLFF
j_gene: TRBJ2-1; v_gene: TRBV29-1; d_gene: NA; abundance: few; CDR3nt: TGCAGCGTTCTATCAGACAGGCTCCTAAATGAGCAGTTCTTC; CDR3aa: CSVLSDRLLNEQFF
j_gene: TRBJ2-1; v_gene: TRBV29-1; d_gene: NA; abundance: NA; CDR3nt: TGCAGTGGGGGGAACAAGGATGAGCAGTTCTTC; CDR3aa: CSGGNKDEQFF
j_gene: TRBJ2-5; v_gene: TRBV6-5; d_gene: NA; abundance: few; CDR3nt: TGTGCCAGCAGTTTCAATCCGGATCAAGAGACCCAGTACTTC; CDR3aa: CASSFNPDQETQYF
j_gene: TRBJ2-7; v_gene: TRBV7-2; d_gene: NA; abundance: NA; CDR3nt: TGTGCCAGCAGCTTTTACAGCCAAGGATACGAGCAGTACTTC; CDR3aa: CASSFYSQGYEQYF
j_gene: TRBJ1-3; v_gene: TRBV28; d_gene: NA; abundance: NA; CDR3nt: TGTGCCAGCAGTACCGGTCTCTCTGGAAACACCATATATTTT; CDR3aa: CASSTGLSGNTIYF
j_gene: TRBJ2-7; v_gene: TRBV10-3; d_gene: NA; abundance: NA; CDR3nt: TGTGCCACTCAGGTTTCTCCCGCCTACGAGCAGTACTTC; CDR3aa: CATQVSPAYEQYF
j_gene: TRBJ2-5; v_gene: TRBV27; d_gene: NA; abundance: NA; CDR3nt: TGTGCCAGCCGAGGGTTCTCAGAGACCCAGTACTTC; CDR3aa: CASRGFSETQYF
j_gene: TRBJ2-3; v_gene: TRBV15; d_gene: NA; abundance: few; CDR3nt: TGTGCCACCAGCAGAGTAGGTGTGGATACGCAGTATTTT; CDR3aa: CATSRVGVDTQYF
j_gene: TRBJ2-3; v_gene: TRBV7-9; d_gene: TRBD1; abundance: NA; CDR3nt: TGTGCCAGCAGCCGACAGGGGGCCGGGACAGATACGCAGTATTTT; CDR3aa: CASSRQGAGTDTQYF
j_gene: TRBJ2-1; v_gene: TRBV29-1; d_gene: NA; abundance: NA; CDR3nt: TGCAGCGTTGAAGATCGGCGGGGCTACAATGAGCAGTTCTTC; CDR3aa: CSVEDRRGYNEQFF
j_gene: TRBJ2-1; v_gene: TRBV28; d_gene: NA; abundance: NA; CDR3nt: TGTGCCAGCAGTCCCAGACACTACAATGAGCAGTTCTTC; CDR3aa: CASSPRHYNEQFF
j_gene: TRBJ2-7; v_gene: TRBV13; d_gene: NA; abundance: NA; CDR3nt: TGTGCCAGCAGCTTTCACCCCTCGGGGAACTCCTACGAGCAGTACTTC; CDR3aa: CASSFHPSGNSYEQYF
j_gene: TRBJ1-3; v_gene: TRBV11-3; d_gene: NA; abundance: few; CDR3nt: TGTGCCAGCAGACTACGGGGCAGAGCTGGAAACACCATATATTTT; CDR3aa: CASRLRGRAGNTIYF
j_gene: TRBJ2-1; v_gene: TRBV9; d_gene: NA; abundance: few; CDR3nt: TGTGCCAGCAGCGTAGATGCGGGCTTGGGCTACAATGAGCAGTTCTTC; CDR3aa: CASSVDAGLGYNEQFF
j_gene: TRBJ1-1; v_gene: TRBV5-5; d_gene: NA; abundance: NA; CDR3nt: TGTGCCAGCAGCTTAGCGACCCAACCGAAAGGGGCTTTCTTT; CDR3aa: CASSLATQPKGAFF
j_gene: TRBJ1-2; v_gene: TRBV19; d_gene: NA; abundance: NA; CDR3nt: TGTGCCAGTAGTCCCGGGACACCTACTAACTATGGCTACACCTTC; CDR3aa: CASSPGTPTNYGYTF
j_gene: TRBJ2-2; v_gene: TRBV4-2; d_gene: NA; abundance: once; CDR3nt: TGTGCCAGCAGCCAAGAAGGGGGTACGAGGGAGCTGTTTTTT; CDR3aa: CASSQEGGTRELFF
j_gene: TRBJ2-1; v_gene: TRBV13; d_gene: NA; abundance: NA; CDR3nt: TGTGCCAGCAGCTGGGACTCTCTTAGCGACAATGAGCAGTTCTTC; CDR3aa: CASSWDSLSDNEQFF
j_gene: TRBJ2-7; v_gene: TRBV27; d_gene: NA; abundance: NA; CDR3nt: TGTGCCAGCCGAACGTCGAAGACCGAGCAGTACTTC; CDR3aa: CASRTSKTEQYF
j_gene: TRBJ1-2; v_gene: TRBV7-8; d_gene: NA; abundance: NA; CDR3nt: TGTGCCAGCAGCTTAGATAGGACAGTTAACTATGGCTACACCTTC; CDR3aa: CASSLDRTVNYGYTF
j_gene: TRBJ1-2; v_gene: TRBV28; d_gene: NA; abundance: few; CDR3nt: TGTGCCAGCAGCCCCGCCCCTCCTAACTATGGCTACACCTTC; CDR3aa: CASSPAPPNYGYTF